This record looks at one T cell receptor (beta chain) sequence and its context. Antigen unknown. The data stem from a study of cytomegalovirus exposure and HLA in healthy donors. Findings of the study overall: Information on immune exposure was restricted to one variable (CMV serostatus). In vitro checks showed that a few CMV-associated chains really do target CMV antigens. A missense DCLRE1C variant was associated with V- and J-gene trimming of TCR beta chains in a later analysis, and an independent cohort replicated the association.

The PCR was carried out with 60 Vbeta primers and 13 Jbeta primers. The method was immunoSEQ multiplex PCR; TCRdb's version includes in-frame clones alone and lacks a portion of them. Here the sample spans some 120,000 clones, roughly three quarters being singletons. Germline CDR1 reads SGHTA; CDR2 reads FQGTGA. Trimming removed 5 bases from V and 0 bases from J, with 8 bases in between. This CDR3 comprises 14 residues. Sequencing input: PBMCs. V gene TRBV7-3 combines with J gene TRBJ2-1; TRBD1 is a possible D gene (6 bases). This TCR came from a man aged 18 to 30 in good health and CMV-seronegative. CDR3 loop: CASSLDSSYNEQFF. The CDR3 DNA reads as TGTGCCAGCAGCCTGGACAGCTCCTACAATGAGCAGTTCTTC.